These 20 T cell receptor beta chains share one sample of origin, sequenced in a study of vaccination effects on CD4 cells after COVID-19. Peptide-pool stimulation followed by sequencing identified expanded antigen-specific CD4+ clonotypes in the ViraFEST assay. It was after approximately 10 days of culture that CD4+ T cells were isolated. Either the BNT162b2 or mRNA-1273 vaccine was given to participants in two doses. Method: immunoSEQ multiplex PCR; TCRdb's copy keeps in-frame clones and lacks some. The profile shows about 35,000 clones, around 80% of them singletons. These TCRs' antigens remain unknown. Sequences were derived from CD4+ T cells from PBMCs cultured with HCoV-NL63 spike peptides, sampled after COVID-19 vaccination. These receptors were collected from a human donor who received a COVID-19 vaccine. Some clones in this sample may be carry-over from other donors' samples.

This chain connects TRBV7-2 to TRBJ1-2; weak D call: TRBD1 (6 bases). The CDR3 has 14 amino acids. The germline gives CDR1 SGHTA, CDR2 FQGNSA. With 2 bases removed from V and 7 bases from J, the gap between germline ends came to 14 bases. This CDR3 is CASSLSAGAPGYTF. DNA of the CDR3: TGTGCCAGCAGCTTATCGGCAGGGGCGCCTGGCTACACCTTC.

This chain uses TRBV28 with TRBJ1-2; D may be TRBD1 (5 bases). CDR1 is MDHEN and CDR2 is SYDVKM in the germline V gene. The CDR3 covers 12 residues. Trimming removed 8 bases from V and 5 bases from J, with 12 bases in between. This chain's CDR3 is CASGGGRYGYTF. CDR3 sequence (DNA): TGTGCCAGCGGCGGGGGTCGGTATGGCTACACCTTC.

A few counts support this clone. V gene TRBV9 combines with J gene TRBJ2-7, with D uncertain. Trimming stripped 0 bases from V and 7 bases from J, with 2 bases between. The germline CDR1 and CDR2 sequences are SGDLS and YYNGEE. This CDR3 has 10 amino acids. The CDR3 DNA sequence: TGTGCCAGCAGCGTAGGAGAGCAGTACGTC. Amino acids: CASSVGEQYV.

The V call is TRBV9, the J call TRBJ1-1; D is possibly TRBD1 (5 bases). Germline V gives CDR1 SGDLS, CDR2 YYNGEE. Trimming pared 3 bases from V and 1 base from J, leaving 10 bases between. The CDR3 has 14 residues. In DNA, the CDR3 is TGTGCCAGCAGCGCCAGACAGAAGAACACTGAAGCTTTCTTT. Protein product: CASSARQKNTEAFF.

CDR3 sequence: CASSYSIRSSYEQYV. CDR3 DNA sequence: TGTGCCAGCAGTTACTCGATTCGGAGCTCCTACGAGCAGTACGTC. V is TRBV6-6 and J is TRBJ2-7; D uncertain. This CDR3 is built from 15 residues. Germline V gives CDR1 MNHNY, CDR2 SVGAGI (reference sequence). Trimming shortened V by 0 bases and J by 0 bases, and 9 bases separated the two germline ends.

The chain links TRBV19 to TRBJ1-2; TRBD1 might be the D (5 bases). The length of the CDR3 is 15 residues. The germline V gene encodes CDR1 LNHDA and CDR2 SQIVND (reference sequence). V was cut by 5 bases and J by 4 bases, with 17 bases left in between. Here the CDR3 reads CASSPGRAAAYGYTF. The CDR3 bases are TGTGCCAGTAGTCCGGGGCGGGCGGCGGCCTATGGCTACACCTTC.

The rearrangement links TRBV7-9 to TRBJ2-5, with TRBD2 as a possible D gene (7 bases). Trimming pared 7 bases from V and 2 bases from J, leaving 17 bases between. The CDR3 has 15 residues. The germline CDR1 and CDR2 sequences are SEHNR and FQNEAQ (reference sequence). DNA of the CDR3: TGTGCCAGCACAAGAAGGGGGGGCTCACAAGAGACCCAGTACTTC. This sequence encodes CASTRRGGSQETQYF.

This chain links TRBV18 with TRBJ1-6; the D is unclear. This CDR3 contains 17 residues. V lost 3 bases, J lost 0 bases, and 12 bases lay in between. Germline lookup yields CDR1 KGHSH and CDR2 LQKENI. The CDR3 protein is CASSPVGGSSYNSPLHF. The CDR3 DNA reads as TGTGCCAGCTCACCTGTCGGCGGAAGCTCCTATAATTCACCCCTCCACTTT.

The V gene is TRBV19, the J gene TRBJ2-1; 9 nucleotides match TRBD1. Unmatched junction bases numbered 6, after V lost 2 bases and J lost 4 bases. CDR1 is LNHDA, CDR2 SQIVND, per germline (reference sequence). This CDR3 has 16 amino acids. CDR3 DNA sequence: TGTGCCAGTAGTATAACGGGACAGGGAGCATACAATGAGCAGTTCTTC. Amino acid sequence: CASSITGQGAYNEQFF.

CDR3 loop: CASSSGQGISNQPQHF. CDR3 DNA sequence: TGTGCCAGCAGCTCGGGACAGGGAATTAGCAATCAGCCCCAGCATTTT. The chain is built from TRBV7-9 and TRBJ1-5; TRBD1 aligns across 9 bases. This CDR3 contains 16 residues. Germline-derived CDR1 and CDR2 are SEHNR and FQNEAQ (reference sequence). Trimming at V came to 4 bases and at J to 0 bases, leaving 4 bases not matched to a gene.

This clone was counted between two and nine times. The chain recombines TRBV11-1 with TRBJ2-1; D remains ambiguous. Deletions cut 5 bases from V and 7 bases from J, with 12 bases between. Germline lookup yields CDR1 SGHAT and CDR2 FQDESV (reference sequence). There are 13 residues in the CDR3. Here the CDR3 DNA reads TGTGCCAGCAGCGGGCGGCAAAAGAATGAGCAGTTCTTC. Translated, it gives CASSGRQKNEQFF.

CDR3: CASSLRERKEKLFF. CDR3 sequence (DNA): TGTGCCAGTAGTCTAAGGGAAAGGAAGGAAAAACTGTTTTTT. The chain recombines TRBV19 with TRBJ1-4; D gene ambiguous. V lost 5 bases to trimming and J lost 8 bases, with 15 bases between them. Germline assignment: CDR1 LNHDA and CDR2 SQIVND (reference sequence). This CDR3 is built from 14 residues.

This chain joins TRBV7-2 and TRBJ1-5, with 8 bases that match TRBD1. The germline V gene encodes CDR1 SGHTA and CDR2 FQGNSA. This CDR3 is 15 amino acids long. J gave up 5 bases and V 5 bases, and 8 bases lay outside the gene matches. CDR3 bases: TGTGCCAGCAGCCCCGGGACAGGCACACATCAGCCCCAGCATTTT. Translated: CASSPGTGTHQPQHF. Looking up the rest from reference TRBV7-2 and TRBJ1-5 gives the full variable domain: GAGVSQSPSNKVTEKGKDVELRCDPISGHTALYWYRQSLGQGLEFLIYFQGNSAPDKSGLPSDRFSAERTGGSVSTLTIQRTQQEDSAVYLCASSPGTGTHQPQHFGDGTRLSIL.

This rearrangement joins TRBV9 to TRBJ1-1; TRBD1 might be the D (5 bases). This CDR3 spans 15 amino acids. Looked up from germline, CDR1 is SGDLS and CDR2 is YYNGEE. Deletions cut 4 bases from V and 0 bases from J, with 13 bases between. CDR3 DNA: TGTGCCAGCAGCCCCCAGACAGTCATGAACACTGAAGCTTTCTTT. Its translation is CASSPQTVMNTEAFF.

CDR3 in amino acids: CASSYSSQAEKLFF. Written as DNA, the CDR3 is TGTGCCAGCAGTTACTCGTCCCAGGCTGAAAAACTGTTTTTT. This sequence joins TRBV6-5 and TRBJ1-4; D is unresolved. V shed 0 bases and J shed 7 bases, with 9 bases lying between them. CDR1 is MNHEY and CDR2 is SVGAGI in the germline V gene. The CDR3 consists of 14 residues.

This sequence joins TRBV18 and TRBJ1-3; 8 positions agree with TRBD1. The CDR3 is 15 residues long. V was pared by 3 bases and J by 0 bases, with 1 base of the junction left unmatched. Germline CDR1 and CDR2: KGHSH and LQKENI. The CDR3 DNA is TGTGCCAGCTCACCGGGGACAGGCTCTGGAAACACCATATATTTT. Translation gives CASSPGTGSGNTIYF.

The V gene is TRBV5-1, the J gene TRBJ2-4, with D possibly matching TRBD2 (6 bases). The V gene lost 7 bases and the J gene lost 3 bases, with 11 bases spanning the gap. The CDR3 is made up of 13 amino acids. Germline CDR1 SGHRS, CDR2 YFSETQ. The DNA for the CDR3 is TGCGCCAGCGCGGAGGGCAACAAAAACATTCAGTACTTC. Amino acids: CASAEGNKNIQYF.

The sample holds a few counts of this clone. V usage is TRBV5-1 and J usage is TRBJ2-5; tentative D call: TRBD2 (5 bases). Germline loops: CDR1 SGHRS, CDR2 YFSETQ. The CDR3 has 12 residues. The germline V and J ends were trimmed by 4 bases and 4 bases, with 8 bases remaining between them. The chain's CDR3 is CASSADLETQYF. The DNA of the CDR3 is TGCGCCAGCAGCGCGGACTTAGAGACCCAGTACTTC.

The rearrangement uses TRBV5-1 and TRBJ1-1, with D possibly matching TRBD1 (6 bases). This CDR3 has 15 residues. Trimming removed 1 base from V and 2 bases from J, with 12 bases in between. Germline V gene data show CDR1 as SGHRS and CDR2 as YFSETQ. CDR3 bases: TGCGCCAGCAGCTTGTGGGGGGGCGAAAACACTGAAGCTTTCTTT. Amino acids: CASSLWGGENTEAFF.

V and J are TRBV14 and TRBJ1-1; TRBD1 is a possible D gene (5 bases). V dropped 4 bases and J dropped 5 bases, with 11 bases sitting between them. CDR3 length: 13 amino acids. Germline lookup yields CDR1 SGHDN and CDR2 FVKESK. The CDR3 bases are TGTGCCAGCAGCCCCAGGGTTTTTACTGAAGCTTTCTTT. Translating it yields CASSPRVFTEAFF.